This T cell receptor (beta chain) was identified during a study of memory CD4+ T cells and cytomegalovirus serostatus. Study-level findings and limits: About 40% of the roughly 150 known CMV-associated TCRbeta sequences appeared in CD4+ memory. The CMV-associated TCR signature appears largely within the CD4+ memory repertoire.

This CDR3 has 13 residues. CDR1 and CDR2 (germline): SGHRS, YFSETQ. Sequencing was performed with immunoSEQ multiplex PCR; in TCRdb, only in-frame clones are kept and a portion is missing. The sample consists of about 96,000 clones, under 90% of them appearing once. Single viable CD3+CD4+CD8-CD45RO+ cells were sorted as the memory CD4+ T cells. Serum IgG to CMV pp150, pp28, p38 and p52 defined serostatus. Positive selection with CD4 microbeads enriched total CD4+ T cells. As concerns this clone: The antigen remains undetermined. An end of the junction does not agree with germline; a read error may underlie this.

J is TRBJ2-5 and V is TRBV5-1; a weak D match, TRBD2 (5 bases). The sample was memory CD4+ T cells from blood. This clonotype was sampled from an adult in good health and CMV-seropositive. The CDR3 reads CASSPLGRETQYF. The CDR3 DNA is TGTGCCAGCAGCCCCCTAGGGAGAGAGACCCAGTACTTC.